This T cell receptor beta chain emerged from a study of T cells in Graves' hyperthyroidism and ophthalmopathy. About the research overall: Peripheral blood was secured at the point of initial diagnosis, before any treatment.

Amplification of TCR beta CDR3 regions used RNA as the template. Carried out on the TCR CDR3, a first-round RT-PCR used the HTBI primer set. MiXCR was run by TCRdb on the multiplex PCR reads, yielding one entry per CDR3 protein. The data show about 34,000 distinct CDR3 sequences, around 52% seen once. The specimen sequenced was blood. The sequence came from a woman in her thirties or forties with Graves' ophthalmopathy.

The CDR3 region has the DNA TGTGCCAGCAGCTTTGGGGCAACAGATACGCAGTATTTT. Residues: CASSFGATDTQYF. V gene TRBV7-7 combines with J gene TRBJ2-3; a weak D match, TRBD1 (5 bases). Trimming left V 3 bases short and J 3 bases short, with 7 bases between. This CDR3 is built from 13 residues. Germline CDR1 SSHAT, CDR2 FNYEAQ (reference sequence).